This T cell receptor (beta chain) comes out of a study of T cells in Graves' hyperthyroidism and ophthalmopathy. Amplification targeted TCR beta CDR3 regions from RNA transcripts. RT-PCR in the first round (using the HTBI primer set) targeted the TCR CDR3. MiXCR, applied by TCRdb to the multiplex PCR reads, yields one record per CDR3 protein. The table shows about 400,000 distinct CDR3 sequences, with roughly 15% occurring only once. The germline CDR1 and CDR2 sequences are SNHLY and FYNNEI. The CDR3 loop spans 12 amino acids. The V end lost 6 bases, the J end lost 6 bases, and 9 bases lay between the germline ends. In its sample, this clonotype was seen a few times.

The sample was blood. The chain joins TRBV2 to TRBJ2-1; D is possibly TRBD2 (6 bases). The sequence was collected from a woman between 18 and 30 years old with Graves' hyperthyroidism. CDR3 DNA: TGTGCCAGCAGGGGACTCTTCAATGAGCAGTTCTTC. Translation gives CASRGLFNEQFF. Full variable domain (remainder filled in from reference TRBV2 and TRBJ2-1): EPEVTQTPSHQVTQMGQEVILRCVPISNHLYFYWYRQILGQKVEFLVSFYNNEISEKSEIFDDQFSVERPDGSNFTLKIRSTKLEDSAMYFCASRGLFNEQFFGPGTRLTVL.